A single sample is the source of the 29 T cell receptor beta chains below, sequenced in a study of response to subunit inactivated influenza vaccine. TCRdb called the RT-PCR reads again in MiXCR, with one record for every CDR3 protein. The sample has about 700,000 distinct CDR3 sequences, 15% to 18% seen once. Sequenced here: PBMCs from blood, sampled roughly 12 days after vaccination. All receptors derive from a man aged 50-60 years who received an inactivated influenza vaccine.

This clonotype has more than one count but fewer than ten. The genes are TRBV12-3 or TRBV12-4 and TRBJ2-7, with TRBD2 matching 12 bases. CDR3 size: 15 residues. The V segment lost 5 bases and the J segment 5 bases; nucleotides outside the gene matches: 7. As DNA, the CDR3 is TGTGCCAGCAGTACCCGACTAGCGGGAGACCACGAGCAGTACTTC. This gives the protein CASSTRLAGDHEQYF.

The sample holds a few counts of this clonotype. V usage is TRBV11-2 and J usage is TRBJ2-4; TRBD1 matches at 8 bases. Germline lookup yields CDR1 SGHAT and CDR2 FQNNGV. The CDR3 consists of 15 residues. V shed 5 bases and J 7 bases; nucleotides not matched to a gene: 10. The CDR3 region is CASSLGQGLGNIQYF. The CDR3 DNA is TGTGCCAGCAGCCTCGGACAGGGTTTAGGGAACATTCAGTACTTC.

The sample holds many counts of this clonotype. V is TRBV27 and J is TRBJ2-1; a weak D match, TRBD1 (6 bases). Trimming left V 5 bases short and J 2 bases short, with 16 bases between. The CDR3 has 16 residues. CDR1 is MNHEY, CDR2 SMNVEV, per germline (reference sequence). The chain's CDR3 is CASSLNFWDTYNEQFF. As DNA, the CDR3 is TGTGCCAGCAGTCTAAACTTCTGGGACACCTACAATGAGCAGTTCTTC.

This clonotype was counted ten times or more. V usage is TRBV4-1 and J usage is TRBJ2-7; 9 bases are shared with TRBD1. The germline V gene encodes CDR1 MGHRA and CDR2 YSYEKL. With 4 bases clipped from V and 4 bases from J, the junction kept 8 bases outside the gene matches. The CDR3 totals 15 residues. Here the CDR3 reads CASSLQQQGAYEQYF. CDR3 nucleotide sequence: TGCGCCAGCAGCCTCCAGCAACAGGGGGCATACGAGCAGTACTTC.

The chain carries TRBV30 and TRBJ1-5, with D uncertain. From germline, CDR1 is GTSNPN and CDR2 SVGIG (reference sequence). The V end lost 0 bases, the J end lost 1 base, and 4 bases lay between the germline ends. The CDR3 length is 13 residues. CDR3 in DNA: TGTGCCTGGAGTGTAAGCAGCAATCAGCCCCAGCATTTT. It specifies CAWSVSSNQPQHF.

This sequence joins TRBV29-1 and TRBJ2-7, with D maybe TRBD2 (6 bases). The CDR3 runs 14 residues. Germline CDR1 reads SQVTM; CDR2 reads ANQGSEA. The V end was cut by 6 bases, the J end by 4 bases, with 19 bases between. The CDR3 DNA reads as TGCAGCGTCTATGGGGGGACCTCAGGGTACGAGCAGTACTTC. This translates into CSVYGGTSGYEQYF.

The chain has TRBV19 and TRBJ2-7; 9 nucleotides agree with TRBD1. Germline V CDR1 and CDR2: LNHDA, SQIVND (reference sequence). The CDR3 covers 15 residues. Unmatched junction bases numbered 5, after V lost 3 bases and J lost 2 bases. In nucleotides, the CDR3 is TGTGCCAGTAGTATGCAGACAGGGGGGACCTACGAGCAGTACTTC. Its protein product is CASSMQTGGTYEQYF.

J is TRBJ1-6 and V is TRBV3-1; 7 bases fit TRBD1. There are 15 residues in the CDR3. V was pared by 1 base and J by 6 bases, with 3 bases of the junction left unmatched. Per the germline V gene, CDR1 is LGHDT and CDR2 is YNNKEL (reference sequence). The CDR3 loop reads CASSQADRINSPLHF. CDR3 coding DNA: TGTGCCAGCAGCCAAGCGGACAGGATTAATTCACCCCTCCACTTT.

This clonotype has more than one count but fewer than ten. CDR3 sequence: CASSQEVAGTNYGYTF. The CDR3 DNA sequence: TGCGCCAGCAGCCAAGAAGTGGCAGGTACTAACTATGGCTACACCTTC. J is TRBJ1-2 and V is TRBV4-1; the D is unclear. Between the trimmed V and J ends, which lost 0 bases and 0 bases, there was a span of 11 bases. The CDR3 has 16 amino acids. The V gene's germline CDR1 is MGHRA and CDR2 YSYEKL.

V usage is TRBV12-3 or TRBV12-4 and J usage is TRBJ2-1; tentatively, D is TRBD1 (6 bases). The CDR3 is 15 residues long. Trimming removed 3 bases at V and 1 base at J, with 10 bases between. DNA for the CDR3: TGTGCCAGCAGTTTGACCAGGGGATCCTACAATGAGCAGTTCTTC. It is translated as CASSLTRGSYNEQFF.

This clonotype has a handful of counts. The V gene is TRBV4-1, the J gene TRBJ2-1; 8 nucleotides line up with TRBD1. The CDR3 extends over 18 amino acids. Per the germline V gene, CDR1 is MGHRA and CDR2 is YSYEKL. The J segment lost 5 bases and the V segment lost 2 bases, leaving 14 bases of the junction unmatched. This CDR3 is CASSQYHFGQGPHNEQFF. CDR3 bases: TGCGCCAGCAGCCAATATCACTTTGGACAGGGTCCGCACAATGAGCAGTTCTTC.

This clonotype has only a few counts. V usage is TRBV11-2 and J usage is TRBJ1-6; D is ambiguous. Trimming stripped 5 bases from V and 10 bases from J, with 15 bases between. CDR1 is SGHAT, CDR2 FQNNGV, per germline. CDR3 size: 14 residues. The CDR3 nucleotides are TGTGCCAGCAGCCCACCAGGTTTAACATCACCCCTCCACTTT. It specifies CASSPPGLTSPLHF.

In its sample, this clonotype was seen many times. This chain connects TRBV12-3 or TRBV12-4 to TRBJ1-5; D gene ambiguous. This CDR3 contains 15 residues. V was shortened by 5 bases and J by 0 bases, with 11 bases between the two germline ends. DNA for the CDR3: TGTGCCAGCAGTGGGAGGGATTATAGCAATCAGCCCCAGCATTTT. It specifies CASSGRDYSNQPQHF.

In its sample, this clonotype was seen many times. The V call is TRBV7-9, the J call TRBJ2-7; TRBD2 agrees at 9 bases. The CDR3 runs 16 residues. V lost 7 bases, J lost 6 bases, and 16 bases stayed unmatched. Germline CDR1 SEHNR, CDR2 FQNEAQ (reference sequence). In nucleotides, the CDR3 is TGTGCCAGCATCCTAGCGAGCGGGACTAGCACGGCCGAGCAGTACTTC. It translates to CASILASGTSTAEQYF.

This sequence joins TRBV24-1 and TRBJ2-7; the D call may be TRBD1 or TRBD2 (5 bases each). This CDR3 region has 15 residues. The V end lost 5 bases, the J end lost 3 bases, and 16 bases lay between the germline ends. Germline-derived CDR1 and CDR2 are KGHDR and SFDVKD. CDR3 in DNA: TGTGCCACCAGTGGTAAGGGGACGGGCGTCTACGAGCAGTACTTC. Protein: CATSGKGTGVYEQYF.

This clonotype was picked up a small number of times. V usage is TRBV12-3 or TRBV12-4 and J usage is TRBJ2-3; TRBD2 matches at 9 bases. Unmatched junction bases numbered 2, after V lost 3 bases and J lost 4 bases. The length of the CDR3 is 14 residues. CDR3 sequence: CASSFAGGPDTQYF. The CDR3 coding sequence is TGTGCCAGCAGTTTTGCGGGAGGGCCAGATACGCAGTATTTT.

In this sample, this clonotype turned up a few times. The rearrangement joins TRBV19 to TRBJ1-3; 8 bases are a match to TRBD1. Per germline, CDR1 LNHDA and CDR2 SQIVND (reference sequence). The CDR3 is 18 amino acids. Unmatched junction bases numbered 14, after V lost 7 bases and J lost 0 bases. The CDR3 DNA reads TGTGCCAGTACCAACCTCAGGACAGGGAAGAGCTCTGGAAACACCATATATTTT. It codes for CASTNLRTGKSSGNTIYF.

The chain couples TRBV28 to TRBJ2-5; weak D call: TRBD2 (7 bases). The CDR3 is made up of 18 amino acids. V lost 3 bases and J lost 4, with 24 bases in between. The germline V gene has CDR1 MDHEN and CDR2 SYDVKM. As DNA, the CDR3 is TGTGCCAGCAGTTTGCCCCTCTCCTCCCCGGGGGGCAGAGAGACCCAGTACTTC. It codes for CASSLPLSSPGGRETQYF.

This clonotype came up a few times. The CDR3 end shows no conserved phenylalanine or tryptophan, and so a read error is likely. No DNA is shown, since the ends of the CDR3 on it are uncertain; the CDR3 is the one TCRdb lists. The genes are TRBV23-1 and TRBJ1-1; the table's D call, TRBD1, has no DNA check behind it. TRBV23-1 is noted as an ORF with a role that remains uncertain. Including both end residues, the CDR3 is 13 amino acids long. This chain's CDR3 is CASSPRGAQGRTS.

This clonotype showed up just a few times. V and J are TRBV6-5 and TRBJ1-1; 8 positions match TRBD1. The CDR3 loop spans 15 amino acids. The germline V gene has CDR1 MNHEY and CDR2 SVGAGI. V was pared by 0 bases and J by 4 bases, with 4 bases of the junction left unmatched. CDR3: CASSYSTGESTEAFF. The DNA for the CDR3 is TGTGCCAGCAGTTACTCGACAGGGGAAAGCACTGAAGCTTTCTTT.

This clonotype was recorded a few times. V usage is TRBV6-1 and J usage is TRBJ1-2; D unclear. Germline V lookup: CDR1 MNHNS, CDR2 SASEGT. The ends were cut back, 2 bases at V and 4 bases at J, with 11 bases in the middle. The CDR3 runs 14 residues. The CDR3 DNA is TGTGCCAGCAGTGAACATGGAGGCACCTATGGCTACACCTTC. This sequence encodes CASSEHGGTYGYTF.

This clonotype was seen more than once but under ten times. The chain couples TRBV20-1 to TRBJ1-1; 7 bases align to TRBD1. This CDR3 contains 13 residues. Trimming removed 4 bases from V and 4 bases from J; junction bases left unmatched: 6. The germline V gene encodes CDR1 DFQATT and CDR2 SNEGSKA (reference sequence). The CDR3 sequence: CSANRGIGTEAFF. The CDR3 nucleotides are TGCAGTGCTAACAGGGGTATTGGCACTGAAGCTTTCTTT.

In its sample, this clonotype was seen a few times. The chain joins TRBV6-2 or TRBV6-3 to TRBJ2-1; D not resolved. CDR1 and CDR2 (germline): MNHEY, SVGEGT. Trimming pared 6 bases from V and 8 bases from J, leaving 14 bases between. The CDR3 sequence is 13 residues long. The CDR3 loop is CASSPRRDDEQFF. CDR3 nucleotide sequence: TGTGCCAGCAGCCCAAGGAGAGACGATGAGCAGTTCTTC.

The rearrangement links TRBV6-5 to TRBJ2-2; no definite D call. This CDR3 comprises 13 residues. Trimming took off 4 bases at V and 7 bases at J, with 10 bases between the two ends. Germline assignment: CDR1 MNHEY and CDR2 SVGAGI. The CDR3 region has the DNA TGTGCCAGCAGTTTCGGAGAGTACGGGGAGCTGTTTTTT. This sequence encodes CASSFGEYGELFF.

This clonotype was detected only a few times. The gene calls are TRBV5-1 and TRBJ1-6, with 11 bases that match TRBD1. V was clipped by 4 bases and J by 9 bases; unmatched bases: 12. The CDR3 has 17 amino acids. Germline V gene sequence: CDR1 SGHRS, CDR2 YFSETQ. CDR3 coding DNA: TGCGCCAGCAGCCCTCTACTGACCGGGACAGGGGGTTCACCCCTCCACTTT. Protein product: CASSPLLTGTGGSPLHF.

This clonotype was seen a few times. The DNA of the CDR3 is TGTGCCAGCAGTGAGGTAGCGGGGGGACAAGAGACCCAGTACTTC. Amino acid sequence: CASSEVAGGQETQYF. The rearrangement uses TRBV2 and TRBJ2-5; 10 nucleotides agree with TRBD2. CDR3 size: 15 residues. From germline, CDR1 is SNHLY and CDR2 FYNNEI. J gave up 2 bases and V 3 bases, and 3 bases lay outside the gene matches.

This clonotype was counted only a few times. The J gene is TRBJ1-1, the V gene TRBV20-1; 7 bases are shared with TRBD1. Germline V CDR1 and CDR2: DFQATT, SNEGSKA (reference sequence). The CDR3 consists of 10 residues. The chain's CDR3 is CGGTVVEAFF. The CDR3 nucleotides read TGCGGCGGGACAGTAGTTGAAGCTTTCTTT.

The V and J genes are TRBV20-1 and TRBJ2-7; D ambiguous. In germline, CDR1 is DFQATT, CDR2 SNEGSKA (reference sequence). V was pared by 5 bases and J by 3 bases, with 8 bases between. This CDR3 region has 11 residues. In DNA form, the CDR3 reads TGCAGTGCTCCTTTTGGCTACGAGCAGTACTTC. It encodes CSAPFGYEQYF.

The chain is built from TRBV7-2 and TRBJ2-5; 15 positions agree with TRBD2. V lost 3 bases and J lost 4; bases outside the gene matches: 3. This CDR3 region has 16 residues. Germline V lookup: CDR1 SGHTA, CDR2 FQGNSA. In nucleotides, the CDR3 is TGTGCCAGCAGCTTTGGGACTAGCGGGGGGTTAGAGACCCAGTACTTC. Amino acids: CASSFGTSGGLETQYF.